Listed here are 6 T cell receptor beta chains from one sample, sequenced in a study of T cell repertoires in cytomegalovirus infection. These receptors' antigens are unknown. TCRdb reanalysed the reads using MiXCR and keeps one entry per CDR3 protein. The data hold approximately 590,000 distinct CDR3 sequences, with around two fifths observed a single time. The sample consisted of cultured PBMCs, taken from culture after CMV antigen stimulation. The source is a human donor in good health (CMV status not recorded). Some clones in this sample may be carry-over from other donors' samples.

The rearrangement joins TRBV11-2 to TRBJ1-2, with a weak D call TRBD1 (6 bases). Germline V lookup: CDR1 SGHAT, CDR2 FQNNGV. The CDR3 extends over 13 amino acids. With 4 bases removed from V and 3 bases from J, the gap between germline ends came to 9 bases. This chain's CDR3 is CASSSGGHYGYTF. DNA for the CDR3: TGTGCCAGCAGCTCCGGGGGGCACTATGGCTACACCTTC. The entire variable domain, with the rest obtained from reference TRBV11-2 and TRBJ1-2, is as follows: EAGVAQSPRYKIIEKRQSVAFWCNPISGHATLYWYQQILGQGPKLLIQFQNNGVVDDSQLPKDRFSAERLKGVDSTLKIQPAKLEDSAVYLCASSSGGHYGYTFGSGTRLTVV.

The chain couples TRBV2 to TRBJ2-3, with a tentative D call TRBD2 (6 bases). This CDR3 is built from 13 residues. The germline V gene encodes CDR1 SNHLY and CDR2 FYNNEI. V was shortened by 9 bases and J by 2 bases, with 12 bases between the two germline ends. The CDR3 loop is CARRASDTDTQYF. The CDR3 DNA sequence: TGTGCCAGACGGGCTAGCGACACAGATACGCAGTATTTT.

This clonotype was detected a few times. The V call is TRBV4-1, the J call TRBJ1-5; tentative D call: TRBD1 (6 bases). Germline V CDR1 and CDR2: MGHRA, YSYEKL. The germline V and J ends were trimmed by 0 bases and 1 base, with 16 bases remaining between them. This CDR3 region has 18 residues. The CDR3 region is CASSQDQETGTSNQPQHF. The CDR3 DNA reads TGCGCCAGCAGCCAAGATCAGGAAACAGGGACAAGCAATCAGCCCCAGCATTTT.

The genes are TRBV7-9 and TRBJ2-1; D gene unclear. Trimming took off 5 bases at V and 2 bases at J, with 7 bases between the two ends. The V gene's germline CDR1 is SEHNR and CDR2 FQNEAQ (reference sequence). The CDR3 length is 13 residues. The CDR3 nucleotides read TGTGCCAGCAGCCCCATTGCCTACAATGAGCAGTTCTTC. Encoded protein: CASSPIAYNEQFF. The variable domain in full, completed from reference TRBV7-9 and TRBJ2-1, reads DTGVSQNPRHKITKRGQNVTFRCDPISEHNRLYWYRQTLGQGPEFLTYFQNEAQLEKSRLLSDRFSAERPKGSFSTLEIQRTEQGDSAMYLCASSPIAYNEQFFGPGTRLTVL.

The chain recombines TRBV11-2 with TRBJ2-4; weak D call: TRBD1 (5 bases). The germline V gene has CDR1 SGHAT and CDR2 FQNNGV. The CDR3 spans 11 residues. The germline V and J ends were trimmed by 5 bases and 8 bases, with 7 bases remaining between them. CDR3 loop: CASSRGDIQYF. The CDR3 DNA reads TGTGCCAGCAGCAGGGGTGACATTCAGTACTTC.

This chain joins TRBV4-3 and TRBJ2-6; D not resolved. Germline values: CDR1 LGHNA, CDR2 YSLEER. The V gene lost 0 bases and the J gene lost 0 bases, with 6 bases spanning the gap. There are 16 residues in the CDR3. The CDR3 here is CASSQDRFSGANVLTF. CDR3 in DNA: TGCGCCAGCAGCCAAGATAGGTTCTCTGGGGCCAACGTCCTGACTTTC.